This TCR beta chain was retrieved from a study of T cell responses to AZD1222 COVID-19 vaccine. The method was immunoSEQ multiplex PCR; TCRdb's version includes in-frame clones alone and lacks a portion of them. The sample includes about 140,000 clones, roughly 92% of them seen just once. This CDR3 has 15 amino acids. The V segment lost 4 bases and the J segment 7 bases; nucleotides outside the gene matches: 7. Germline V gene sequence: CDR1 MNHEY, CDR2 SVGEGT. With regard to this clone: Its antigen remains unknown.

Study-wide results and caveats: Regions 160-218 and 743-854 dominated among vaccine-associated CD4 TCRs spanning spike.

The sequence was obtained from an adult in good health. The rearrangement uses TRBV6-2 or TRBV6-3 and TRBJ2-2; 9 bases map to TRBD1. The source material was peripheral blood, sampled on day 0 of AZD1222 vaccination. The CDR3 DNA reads TGTGCCAGCAGTTCCGGACAGGGGCTGAACGGGGAGCTGTTTTTT. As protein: CASSSGQGLNGELFF.